These T cell receptor beta chains were read from a single sample in a study of T cells in Graves' hyperthyroidism and ophthalmopathy. TCRdb ran MiXCR on the multiplex PCR reads and lists one entry per CDR3 protein. The repertoire has around 400,000 distinct CDR3 sequences, over 12% of them found once; the top ten carry around 20%. Sequenced sample: blood. The receptors come from a woman aged 60 to 75 with Graves' ophthalmopathy. Both conserved end residues are part of each CDR3. A D gene is named only where the DNA matches it firmly. The size field is filled for only some rows; it gives once, few, many or a size class.

V gene	D gene	J gene	clone size	CDR3 protein	CDR3 DNA
TRBV29-1	NA	TRBJ1-2	many	CSATKGQGRGYTF	TGCAGCGCAACGAAGGGGCAGGGCCGTGGCTACACCTTC
TRBV28	NA	TRBJ2-7	many	CASSSETGFSYEQYF	TGTGCCAGCAGTTCCGAGACAGGATTTTCCTACGAGCAGTACTTC
TRBV7-9	NA	TRBJ2-1	NA	CARGDSSYNEQFF	TGTGCCAGGGGGGACTCGTCCTACAATGAGCAGTTCTTC
TRBV27	NA	TRBJ2-7	many	CASSQTGTPSYEQYF	TGTGCCAGCAGTCAAACCGGGACACCCTCCTACGAGCAGTACTTC
TRBV6-1	NA	TRBJ2-1	NA	CASRPFGNEQFF	TGTGCCAGCAGGCCGTTCGGTAATGAGCAGTTCTTC
TRBV4-1	NA	TRBJ2-7	many	CASSQDQNGYYEQYF	TGCGCCAGCAGCCAAGATCAAAACGGTTACTACGAGCAGTACTTC
TRBV30	NA	TRBJ2-7	many	CAWKERGSRVGEQYF	TGTGCCTGGAAGGAAAGGGGCAGTAGGGTGGGAGAGCAGTACTTC
TRBV5-1	TRBD1	TRBJ1-4	NA	CASSHTGGREKLFF	TGCGCCAGCAGCCACACAGGGGGCCGGGAAAAACTGTTTTTT
TRBV9	TRBD1	TRBJ2-7	few	CASSPRTGILSYEQYF	TGTGCCAGCAGCCCCAGGACAGGGATTCTCTCCTACGAGCAGTACTTC
TRBV7-6	TRBD1	TRBJ1-2	few	CASSPAPTGNYGYTF	TGTGCCAGCAGCCCCGCCCCGACAGGGAACTATGGCTACACCTTC
TRBV24-1	NA	TRBJ2-1	few	CATSDKNEQFF	TGTGCCACCAGTGACAAAAATGAGCAGTTCTTC
TRBV6-2/TRBV6-3	TRBD1	TRBJ2-1	NA	CASSFTGGLGNEQFF	TGTGCCAGCAGTTTTACAGGGGGCCTCGGCAATGAGCAGTTCTTC
TRBV6-1	NA	TRBJ2-1	many	CASSEALYNEQFF	TGTGCCAGCAGTGAAGCCCTGTACAATGAGCAGTTCTTC
TRBV2	NA	TRBJ2-3	many	CASLREVTDTQYF	TGTGCCAGTCTCAGGGAGGTCACAGATACGCAGTATTTT
TRBV5-1	TRBD2	TRBJ2-1	NA	CASSTSGTSGREYNEQFF	TGCGCCAGCTCCACATCCGGGACTAGCGGGAGGGAATACAATGAGCAGTTCTTC
TRBV10-2	TRBD2	TRBJ2-7	many	CASTHGLAYEQYF	TGCGCCAGCACCCATGGACTAGCCTACGAGCAGTACTTC
TRBV30	NA	TRBJ1-5	NA	CAWSTGSYSNQPQHF	TGTGCCTGGAGTACGGGATCTTATAGCAATCAGCCCCAGCATTTT
TRBV2	NA	TRBJ2-3	many	CASSPQGLYTDTQYF	TGTGCCAGCAGTCCCCAGGGACTTTACACAGATACGCAGTATTTT
TRBV5-1	NA	TRBJ1-1	many	CASSLDGAANTEAFF	TGCGCCAGCAGCTTGGATGGGGCGGCGAACACTGAAGCTTTCTTT
TRBV12-3/TRBV12-4	NA	TRBJ1-1	many	CASTVGGAGTEAFF	TGTGCCAGCACGGTTGGGGGTGCTGGCACTGAAGCTTTCTTT
TRBV24-1	TRBD1	TRBJ2-3	few	CATSWTGGSDTQYF	TGTGCCACCAGCTGGACAGGGGGCTCTGATACGCAGTATTTT
TRBV2	TRBD1	TRBJ1-2	few	CASSGQGTGYGYTF	TGTGCCAGCAGTGGACAGGGGACAGGGTATGGCTACACCTTC
TRBV28	TRBD1	TRBJ1-6	NA	CASSLDGQEFINSPLHF	TGTGCCAGCAGCCTCGATGGACAGGAATTTATTAATTCACCCCTCCACTTT
TRBV30	TRBD1	TRBJ2-3	few	CAWRTRGRGTDTQYF	TGTGCCTGGAGAACCAGGGGGCGCGGCACAGATACGCAGTATTTT
TRBV20-1	TRBD2	TRBJ2-7	many	CSGRTSGVFGQYF	TGCAGTGGAAGGACTAGCGGGGTTTTTGGGCAGTACTTC
TRBV20-1	TRBD1	TRBJ2-3	many	CSANDRGRRTDTQYF	TGCAGTGCTAATGACAGGGGGCGCAGGACAGATACGCAGTATTTT
TRBV7-2	NA	TRBJ2-5	NA	CASSLQGLRETQYF	TGTGCCAGCAGCCTACAGGGATTGAGGGAGACCCAGTACTTC
TRBV15	NA	TRBJ2-1	many	CATSRDHKGYEQFF	TGTGCCACCAGCAGAGATCACAAGGGCTATGAGCAGTTCTTC
TRBV20-1	NA	TRBJ2-1	many	CSAAEPRGSSYNEQFF	TGCAGTGCTGCCGAGCCCCGGGGGAGCTCCTACAATGAGCAGTTCTTC
TRBV28	NA	TRBJ2-7	many	CASNQLAVSYEQYF	TGTGCCAGCAACCAACTAGCCGTCTCCTACGAGCAGTACTTC
TRBV12-3/TRBV12-4	NA	TRBJ1-5	NA	CTSSLVGGGPQHF	TGTACCAGCAGTTTAGTAGGTGGTGGGCCCCAGCATTTT
TRBV18	NA	TRBJ1-5	NA	CASSPIRGGIWPQHF	TGTGCCAGCTCACCAATCCGGGGGGGCATTTGGCCCCAGCATTTT
TRBV6-1	NA	TRBJ2-5	few	CASRQGAQTQYF	TGTGCCAGCAGGCAGGGTGCGCAGACCCAGTACTTC
TRBV30	NA	TRBJ1-1	many	CAWSTKKAANTEAFF	TGTGCCTGGAGTACAAAAAAGGCAGCGAACACTGAAGCTTTCTTT
TRBV27	NA	TRBJ2-7	many	CASSWSGPPEQYF	TGTGCCAGCAGTTGGTCGGGCCCCCCAGAGCAGTACTTC
TRBV28	NA	TRBJ2-4	many	CASSPGAFENIQYF	TGTGCCAGCAGTCCAGGCGCTTTCGAAAACATTCAGTACTTC
TRBV7-2	TRBD1	TRBJ2-5	many	CASSSTGIGETQYF	TGTGCCAGCAGTTCGACAGGGATTGGGGAGACCCAGTACTTC
TRBV4-2	TRBD2	TRBJ2-1	few	CASSQEALGTSGRTEQFF	TGTGCCAGCAGCCAAGAGGCGTTAGGGACTAGCGGGAGGACTGAGCAGTTCTTC
TRBV18	NA	TRBJ2-7	many	CASSPPVGTYEQYF	TGTGCCAGCTCACCACCGGTGGGAACCTACGAGCAGTACTTC